This T cell receptor (beta chain) was sequenced for a study of T cells in Graves' hyperthyroidism and ophthalmopathy. Study results and caveats: In validation, the model predicted ophthalmopathy. These predictions came a median roughly 7.1 months before onset.

RNA transcripts served as the template for amplifying TCR beta CDR3 regions. TCR CDR3 underwent first-round RT-PCR with the HTBI primer set. TCRdb redid the calling of the multiplex PCR reads with MiXCR, one entry per CDR3 protein. This sample has about 500,000 distinct CDR3 sequences; 46% occur once, and the top ten carry about 45%. Pregnant or lactating patients were excluded, as were those with uncontrolled infection or other autoimmune disease. To note about this clonotype: Its cognate antigen is unknown.

The V gene lost 4 bases and the J gene lost 6 bases, with 10 bases spanning the gap. Per the germline V gene, CDR1 is LNHDA and CDR2 is SQIVND (reference sequence). The CDR3 is made up of 13 amino acids. Sequencing used peripheral blood or thyroid tissue (not recorded which). J is TRBJ1-5 and V is TRBV19; unclear D gene. This clonotype was obtained from an adult woman with Graves' disease, either hyperthyroidism or ophthalmopathy (not recorded which). CDR3 in DNA: TGTGCCAGTAGTAAGCCCAGTGTTCAGCCCCAGCATTTT. Residues: CASSKPSVQPQHF.